This TCR beta chain was identified during a study of T cells in Graves' hyperthyroidism and ophthalmopathy. Study-level information: Peripheral blood was drawn at first diagnosis, prior to all treatment. Study observations and caveats: A model of 13 V-J pairs discriminated ophthalmopathy from stable hyperthyroidism. Among clonotypes expanded in thyroid above 0.001, most were also found in blood.

Only a few counts were recorded for this clonotype. No antigen is known for it. Amplification of TCR beta CDR3 regions was performed using RNA transcripts as template. HTBI primers were the set used in a first-round RT-PCR of the TCR CDR3. TCRdb reanalysed the multiplex PCR reads using MiXCR and keeps one entry per CDR3 protein. The sample shows hundreds of thousands of distinct CDR3 sequences, about 22% of them seen only once. In making diagnoses, clinical symptoms, serum thyroxine and TRAb, thyroid ultrasound and orbital computed tomography were all used. Unmatched junction bases numbered 8, after V lost 5 bases and J lost 0 bases. There are 17 residues in the CDR3.

J is TRBJ2-5 and V is TRBV12-3 or TRBV12-4, with TRBD2 identical over 11 bases. Sequenced: blood. The TCR originated in an older woman with Graves' ophthalmopathy. The CDR3 sequence is CASSHETSGKYQETQYF. The CDR3 bases are TGTGCCAGCAGTCACGAGACTAGCGGGAAGTACCAAGAGACCCAGTACTTC.